One and the same sample provided the 17 T cell receptor beta chains below, sequenced in a study of human T cells and chemical hapten exposure. TCRdb reprocessed the RACE reads via MiXCR and lists one record per CDR3 protein. The data show tens of thousands of distinct CDR3 sequences, 10% seen once. The time point was: patch test 2, 6 weeks after DPC sensitization. Sample treatment: therapeutic diphenylcyclopropenone sensitization with weekly scalp DPC. The material sequenced was whole blood, taken in connection with sensitization to the hapten diphenylcyclopropenone (DPC). These receptors were obtained from a woman aged 50 to 60 with alopecia areata. Some clones in this sample may be carry-over from other donors' samples.

This clonotype has ten or more counts. V gene TRBV2 combines with J gene TRBJ1-2; D is possibly TRBD1 (5 bases). V gave up 6 bases and J gave up 2 bases, with 10 bases separating them. The CDR3 is made up of 13 amino acids. Germline lookup yields CDR1 SNHLY and CDR2 FYNNEI. The CDR3 loop is CASREGRNYGYTF. CDR3 DNA: TGTGCCAGCAGGGAGGGGCGGAACTATGGCTACACCTTC.

The chain has TRBV29-1 and TRBJ2-7, with 7 nucleotides matching TRBD1. Germline V lookup: CDR1 SQVTM, CDR2 ANQGSEA. This CDR3 region has 15 residues. V dropped 1 base and J dropped 2; count of bases not matched to a gene: 8. CDR3 protein: CSVEGQGRIAYEQYF. In DNA form, the CDR3 reads TGCAGCGTTGAAGGACAGGGACGGATCGCCTACGAGCAGTACTTC.

This clonotype occurred many times. The chain combines TRBV29-1 with TRBJ2-3; 10 nucleotides line up with TRBD2. Germline V gene sequence: CDR1 SQVTM, CDR2 ANQGSEA. The CDR3 totals 15 residues. The junction had 10 bases not matched to a gene; V was cut back by 6 bases and J by 4 bases. As DNA, the CDR3 is TGCAGCGTCCTCCCTAGCGGGAGTAGAGCAGATACGCAGTATTTT. This encodes CSVLPSGSRADTQYF.

This clonotype was seen ten or more times. The chain carries TRBV6-2 or TRBV6-3 and TRBJ2-2; 7 bases align to TRBD2. V shed 6 bases and J 8 bases; nucleotides not matched to a gene: 12. This CDR3 spans 15 amino acids. In germline, CDR1 is MNHEY, CDR2 SVGEGT. CDR3 region: CASRGTTSDLGELFF. The CDR3 DNA follows: TGTGCCAGCAGGGGGACTACCTCGGATTTAGGGGAGCTGTTTTTT.

This clonotype was detected a few times. This rearrangement joins TRBV20-1 to TRBJ1-5; D is unresolved. The V and J ends lost 6 bases and 6 bases respectively, with 18 bases between them. This CDR3 has 14 amino acids. The germline gives CDR1 DFQATT, CDR2 SNEGSKA (reference sequence). The CDR3 sequence: CSAGARVSSQPQHF. The CDR3 DNA follows: TGCAGTGCAGGTGCACGGGTATCCTCTCAGCCCCAGCATTTT.

This clonotype was found a few times. The chain joins TRBV30 to TRBJ2-7; D is ambiguous. V was pared by 4 bases and J by 3 bases, with 16 bases between. The CDR3 covers 14 residues. The germline V gene has CDR1 GTSNPN and CDR2 SVGIG (reference sequence). The CDR3 loop is CAWTWANNYYEQYF. For the CDR3, the DNA is TGTGCCTGGACGTGGGCGAACAATTACTACGAGCAGTACTTC.

The V call is TRBV12-3 or TRBV12-4, the J call TRBJ1-5, with TRBD1 matching 8 bases. The CDR3 is made up of 14 amino acids. Unmatched junction bases numbered 8, after V lost 8 bases and J lost 5 bases. The DNA of the CDR3 is TGTGCCAGCGCAAGGACAGGGCTGGATCAGCCCCAGCATTTT. It is translated as CASARTGLDQPQHF.

This clonotype was recorded at least ten times. The CDR3 reads CASTQTGGGADTQYF. CDR3 bases: TGTGCCAGCACCCAGACAGGGGGGGGTGCAGATACGCAGTATTTT. V usage is TRBV7-8 and J usage is TRBJ2-3; 9 bases line up with TRBD1. The germline V gene has CDR1 SGHVS and CDR2 FQNEAQ. The CDR3 runs 15 residues. The V segment lost 7 bases and the J segment 4 bases; nucleotides outside the gene matches: 9.

Worth noting for this clonotype: This may come from a read error, since a much larger clone is one base off. The chain employs TRBV5-1 and TRBJ2-4, with D maybe TRBD2 (6 bases). The V end lost 2 bases, the J end lost 3 bases, and 15 bases lay between the germline ends. This CDR3 has 16 amino acids. Per the germline V gene, CDR1 is SGHRS and CDR2 is YFSETQ. CDR3 amino acids: CASSFVPGLNKNIQYF. In DNA, the CDR3 is TGCGCCAGCAGCTTTGTGCCGGGACTGAACAAAAACATTCAGTACTTC.

This clonotype occurred many times. The rearrangement uses TRBV11-2 and TRBJ1-1; 8 positions match TRBD1. J gave up 5 bases and V 5 bases, and 7 bases lay outside the gene matches. The CDR3 runs 14 residues. CDR1 SGHAT and CDR2 FQNNGV come from the germline V gene. CDR3 protein: CASSRRQGWTEAFF. DNA for the CDR3: TGTGCCAGCAGCAGAAGACAGGGGTGGACTGAAGCTTTCTTT.

V is TRBV12-3 or TRBV12-4 and J is TRBJ2-5; 7 nucleotides line up with TRBD2. Trimming removed 2 bases from V and 7 bases from J; junction bases left unmatched: 4. The CDR3 is 13 residues long. The CDR3 DNA reads TGTGCCAGCAGTTTAAGAGGGAGGGGGACCCAGTACTTC. It is translated as CASSLRGRGTQYF.

The V call is TRBV20-1, the J call TRBJ2-3; 11 bases line up with TRBD2. Germline V gives CDR1 DFQATT, CDR2 SNEGSKA (reference sequence). V lost 1 base to trimming and J lost 1 base; unmatched junction nucleotides: 4. CDR3 length: 16 residues. CDR3: CSARVSGRAGTDTQYF. The CDR3 nucleotides read TGCAGTGCTAGAGTTAGCGGGAGGGCAGGCACAGATACGCAGTATTTT.

The rearrangement uses TRBV12-3 or TRBV12-4 and TRBJ1-6; 8 bases align to TRBD1. The CDR3 has 14 residues. V gave up 5 bases and J gave up 7 bases; unmatched junction bases: 4. The CDR3: CASSLDRVNSPLHF. The CDR3 coding sequence is TGTGCCAGCAGTCTGGACAGGGTGAATTCACCCCTCCACTTT.

Many counts were recorded for this clonotype. The rearrangement uses TRBV7-2 and TRBJ1-1; D remains unclear. The CDR3 loop spans 13 amino acids. V was clipped by 4 bases and J by 1 base, with 7 bases between them. The germline gives CDR1 SGHTA, CDR2 FQGNSA. Written as DNA, the CDR3 is TGTGCCAGCAGCTCCGGGGAGAACACTGAAGCTTTCTTT. As protein: CASSSGENTEAFF.

This clonotype was detected only a few times. The CDR3 sequence is CSVGLAGGPNEQFF. The CDR3 bases are TGCAGCGTTGGACTAGCGGGAGGGCCTAATGAGCAGTTCTTC. The rearrangement joins TRBV29-1 to TRBJ2-1; 14 bases are shared with TRBD2. V gave up 4 bases and J gave up 7 bases; unmatched junction bases: 3. The CDR3 is made up of 14 amino acids. Germline values: CDR1 SQVTM, CDR2 ANQGSEA.

In this sample, this clonotype turned up many times. The chain carries TRBV7-6 and TRBJ2-7; D unclear. V dropped 3 bases and J dropped 4 bases, with 10 bases sitting between them. The CDR3 is 13 amino acids. The germline V gene encodes CDR1 SGHVS and CDR2 FNYEAQ. The CDR3 spells CASSLETPYEQYF. CDR3 nucleotides: TGTGCCAGCAGCTTGGAGACTCCGTACGAGCAGTACTTC.

J is TRBJ2-3 and V is TRBV4-2; 8 bases agree with TRBD2. Per germline, CDR1 LGHNA and CDR2 YNFKEQ. The trim removed 4 bases at V and 2 bases at J, leaving 5 bases unmatched. The CDR3 totals 15 residues. The CDR3 reads CASSPSGGPTDTQYF. In nucleotides, the CDR3 is TGTGCCAGCAGCCCCAGCGGGGGACCCACAGATACGCAGTATTTT.